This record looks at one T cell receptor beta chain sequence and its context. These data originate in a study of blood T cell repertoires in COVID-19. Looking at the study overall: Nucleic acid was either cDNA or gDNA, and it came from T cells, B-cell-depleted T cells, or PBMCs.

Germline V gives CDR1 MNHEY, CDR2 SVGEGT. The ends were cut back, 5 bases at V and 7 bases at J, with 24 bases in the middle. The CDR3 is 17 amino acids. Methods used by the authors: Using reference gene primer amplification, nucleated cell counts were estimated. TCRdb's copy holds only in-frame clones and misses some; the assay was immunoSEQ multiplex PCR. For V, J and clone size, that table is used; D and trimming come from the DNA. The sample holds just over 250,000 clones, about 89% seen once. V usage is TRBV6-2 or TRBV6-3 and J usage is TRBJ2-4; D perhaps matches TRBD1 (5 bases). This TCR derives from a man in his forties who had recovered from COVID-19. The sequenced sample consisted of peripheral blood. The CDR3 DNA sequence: TGTGCCAGCAGTACCCCGGCAGACAGCACCATCCTGAACATTCAGTACTTC. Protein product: CASSTPADSTILNIQYF.